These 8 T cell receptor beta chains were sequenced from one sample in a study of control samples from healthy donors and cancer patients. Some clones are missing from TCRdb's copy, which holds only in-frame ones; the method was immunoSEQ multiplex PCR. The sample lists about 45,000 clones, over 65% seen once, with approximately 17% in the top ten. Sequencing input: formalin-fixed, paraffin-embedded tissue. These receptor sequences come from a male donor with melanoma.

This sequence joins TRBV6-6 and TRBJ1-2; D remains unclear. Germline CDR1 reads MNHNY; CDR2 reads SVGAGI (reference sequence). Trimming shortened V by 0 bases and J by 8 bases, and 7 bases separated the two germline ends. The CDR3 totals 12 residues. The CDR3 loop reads CASSYSNSGYTF. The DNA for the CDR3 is TGTGCCAGCAGTTACTCGAACAGCGGCTACACCTTC.

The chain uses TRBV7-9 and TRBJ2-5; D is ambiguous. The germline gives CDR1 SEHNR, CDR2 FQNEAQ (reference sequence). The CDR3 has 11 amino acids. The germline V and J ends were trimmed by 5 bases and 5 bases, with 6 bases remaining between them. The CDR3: CASSREETQYF. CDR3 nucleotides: TGTGCCAGCAGCCGAGAGGAGACCCAGTACTTC.

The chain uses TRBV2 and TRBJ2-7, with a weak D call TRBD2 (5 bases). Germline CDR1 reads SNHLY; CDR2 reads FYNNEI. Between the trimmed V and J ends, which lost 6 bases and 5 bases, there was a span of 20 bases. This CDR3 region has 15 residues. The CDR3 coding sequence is TGTGCCAGCAGGACCATAAGCGGAGGCGGCGACGAGCAGTACTTC. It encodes CASRTISGGGDEQYF.

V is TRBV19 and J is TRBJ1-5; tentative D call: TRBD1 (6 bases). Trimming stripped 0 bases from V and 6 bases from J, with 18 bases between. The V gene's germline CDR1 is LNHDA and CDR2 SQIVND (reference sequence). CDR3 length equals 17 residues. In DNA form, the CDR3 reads TGTGCCAGTAGTATAGATCGGGGGGGGGCAGCCTCTCAGCCCCAGCATTTT. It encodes CASSIDRGGAASQPQHF. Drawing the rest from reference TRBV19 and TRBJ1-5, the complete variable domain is DGGITQSPKYLFRKEGQNVTLSCEQNLNHDAMYWYRQDPGQGLRLIYYSQIVNDFQKGDIAEGYSVSREKKESFPLTVTSAQKNPTAFYLCASSIDRGGAASQPQHFGDGTRLSIL.

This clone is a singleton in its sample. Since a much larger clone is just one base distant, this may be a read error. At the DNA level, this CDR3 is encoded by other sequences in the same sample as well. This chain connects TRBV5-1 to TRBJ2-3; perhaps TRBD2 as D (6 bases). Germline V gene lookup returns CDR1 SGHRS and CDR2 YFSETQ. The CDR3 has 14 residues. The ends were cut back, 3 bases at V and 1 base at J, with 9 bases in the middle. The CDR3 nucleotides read TGCGCCAGCAGCTGGACGGGGGGCACAGATACGCAGTATTTT. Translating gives CASSWTGGTDTQYF. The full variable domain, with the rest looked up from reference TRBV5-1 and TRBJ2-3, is KAGVTQTPRYLIKTRGQQVTLSCSPISGHRSVSWYQQTPGQGLQFLFEYFSETQRNKGNFPGRFSGRQFSNSRSEMNVSTLELGDSALYLCASSWTGGTDTQYFGPGTRLTVL.

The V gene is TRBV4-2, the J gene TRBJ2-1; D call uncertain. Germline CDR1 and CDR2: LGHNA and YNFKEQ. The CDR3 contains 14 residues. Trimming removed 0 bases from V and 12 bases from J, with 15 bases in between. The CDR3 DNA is TGTGCCAGCAGCCAAGAAGCCGACTTAGTGGGGCAGTTCTTC. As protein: CASSQEADLVGQFF.

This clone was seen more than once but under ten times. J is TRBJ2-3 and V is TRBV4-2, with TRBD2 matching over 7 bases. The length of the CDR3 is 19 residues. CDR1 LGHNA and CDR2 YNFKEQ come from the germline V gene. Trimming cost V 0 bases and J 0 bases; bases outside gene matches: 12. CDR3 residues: CASSQDSLREAGSTDTQYF. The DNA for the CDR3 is TGTGCCAGCAGCCAAGATTCCCTCCGGGAAGCGGGGAGCACAGATACGCAGTATTTT.

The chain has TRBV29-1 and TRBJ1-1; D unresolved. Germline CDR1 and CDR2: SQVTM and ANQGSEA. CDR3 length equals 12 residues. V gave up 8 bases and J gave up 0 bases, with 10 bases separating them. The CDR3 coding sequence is TGCAGCTGTAACGCCATGAACACTGAAGCTTTCTTT. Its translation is CSCNAMNTEAFF.